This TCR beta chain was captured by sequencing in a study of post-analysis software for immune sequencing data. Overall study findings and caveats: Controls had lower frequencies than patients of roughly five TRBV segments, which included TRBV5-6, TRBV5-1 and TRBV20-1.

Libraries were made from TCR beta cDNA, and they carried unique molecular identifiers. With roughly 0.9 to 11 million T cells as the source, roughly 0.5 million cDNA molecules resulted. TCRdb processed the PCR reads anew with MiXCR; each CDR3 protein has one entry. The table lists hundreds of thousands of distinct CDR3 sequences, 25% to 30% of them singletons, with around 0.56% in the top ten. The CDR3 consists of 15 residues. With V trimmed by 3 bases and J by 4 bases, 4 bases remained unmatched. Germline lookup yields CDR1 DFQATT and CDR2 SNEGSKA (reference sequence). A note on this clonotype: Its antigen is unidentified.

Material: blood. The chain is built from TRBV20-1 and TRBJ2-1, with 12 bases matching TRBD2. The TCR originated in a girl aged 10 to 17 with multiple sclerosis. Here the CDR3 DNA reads TGCAGTGCTAGGTCACTAGCGGGAGGATACAATGAGCAGTTCTTC. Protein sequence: CSARSLAGGYNEQFF.